A selection of T cell receptor beta chains follows, all from one sample in a study of T cells after yellow fever vaccination. MiXCR, applied by TCRdb to the 5' RACE reads, yields one record per CDR3 protein. The sample shows about 73,000 distinct CDR3 sequences, roughly 8% of them seen only once. Sequenced here: CD8+ T cells sorted from PBMCs, sampled on the day of the yellow fever booster vaccination. These receptors originate from a man aged 25-45 years who received the YFV17D yellow fever vaccine. Each CDR3 is given with its conserved first and last residue. D genes are given only for firm matches. Only some rows state a clone size, as once, few, many or a class for expanded clones.

TGCGCCAGCAGCCATGGGACAGGGGCTTACAATGAGCAGTTCTTC,CASSHGTGAYNEQFF,TRBV4-3,few,15,TRBD1,TRBJ2-1
TGTGCCAGCAGCTTCCCGGGGACTAGCGGCTACGAGCAGTACTTC,CASSFPGTSGYEQYF,TRBV7-8,few,15,TRBD2,TRBJ2-7
TGTGCCAGCAGGGGAGGCGGTGGAGAGCAGTACTTC,CASRGGGGEQYF,TRBV6-5,few,12,-,TRBJ2-7
TGCGCCAGCACGTCGACTAGCGGTTACAATGAGCAGTTCTTC,CASTSTSGYNEQFF,TRBV5-1,few,14,TRBD2,TRBJ2-1
TGTGCCAGCAGCCCAACCGGACATTTCTCTGGGGCCAACGTCCTGACTTTC,CASSPTGHFSGANVLTF,TRBV7-2,-,17,-,TRBJ2-6
TGTGCCACTCGACGGGTCTACGAGCAGTACTTC,CATRRVYEQYF,TRBV6-2/TRBV6-3,many,11,-,TRBJ2-7
TGTGCCAGCAGCTTACGGGCAGGTGGCTACGAGCAGTACTTC,CASSLRAGGYEQYF,TRBV11-3,-,14,-,TRBJ2-7
TGTGCCAGCAGCGTAGGGGTCAGCTCCTACGAGCAGTACTTC,CASSVGVSSYEQYF,TRBV9,few,14,-,TRBJ2-7
TGCAGTGCTAGAAGAGAAGGGCTGAACACCTTC,CSARREGLNTF,TRBV20-1,many,11,-,TRBJ1-2
TGCAGTGCCCCGTGGGAGCGGGACGGCTCCTACGAGCAGTACTTC,CSAPWERDGSYEQYF,TRBV20-1,-,15,TRBD2,TRBJ2-7
TGTGCCAGCAGTGGGCTCCAAACCGGGGTCAACTATGGCTACACCTTC,CASSGLQTGVNYGYTF,TRBV25-1,-,16,-,TRBJ1-2
TGTGCCAGCAGTTACCCGCCGGGACAGGGAGTCACTGAAGCTTTCTTT,CASSYPPGQGVTEAFF,TRBV6-5,few,16,TRBD1,TRBJ1-1
TGTGCCAGCAGTTCTGATCTGAGCTCCTACGAGCAGTACTTC,CASSSDLSSYEQYF,TRBV7-6,few,14,-,TRBJ2-7
TGCAGTGCCACAGACAGTTCGGATCAGCCCCAGCATTTT,CSATDSSDQPQHF,TRBV20-1,-,13,-,TRBJ1-5
TGTGCCAGCAGTTTAGATGAGACTAGCGGGTCCGAGCAGTACTTC,CASSLDETSGSEQYF,TRBV28,-,15,TRBD2,TRBJ2-7
TGTGCCAGCAGTTTACTAGGCGGGAGCTCCTACGAGCAGTACTTC,CASSLLGGSSYEQYF,TRBV12-3/TRBV12-4,-,15,TRBD2,TRBJ2-7
TGCAGCGTTGAAGATCCGGGGCGGTCGTACGGGGAGCTGTTTTTT,CSVEDPGRSYGELFF,TRBV29-1,many,15,-,TRBJ2-2
TGTGCCAGCTCACAGGACAGGGGGCTTAACAATCAGCCCCAGCATTTT,CASSQDRGLNNQPQHF,TRBV18,-,16,TRBD1,TRBJ1-5
TGCAGCGTCGTACAGGGGGCCAATCAGCCCCAGCATTTT,CSVVQGANQPQHF,TRBV29-1,many,13,TRBD1,TRBJ1-5
TGTGCCAGCAGCCAAGAAATGGCCGGAGAGACCCAGTACTTC,CASSQEMAGETQYF,TRBV3-1,-,14,-,TRBJ2-5
TGTGCCAGACCTCACTGGGTACAAGAGACCCAGTACTTC,CARPHWVQETQYF,TRBV27,many,13,-,TRBJ2-5
TGTGCCAGCAGTTTGGGACTAGCGGGAGTGGCCGGGGAGCTGTTTTTT,CASSLGLAGVAGELFF,TRBV6-5,-,16,TRBD2,TRBJ2-2